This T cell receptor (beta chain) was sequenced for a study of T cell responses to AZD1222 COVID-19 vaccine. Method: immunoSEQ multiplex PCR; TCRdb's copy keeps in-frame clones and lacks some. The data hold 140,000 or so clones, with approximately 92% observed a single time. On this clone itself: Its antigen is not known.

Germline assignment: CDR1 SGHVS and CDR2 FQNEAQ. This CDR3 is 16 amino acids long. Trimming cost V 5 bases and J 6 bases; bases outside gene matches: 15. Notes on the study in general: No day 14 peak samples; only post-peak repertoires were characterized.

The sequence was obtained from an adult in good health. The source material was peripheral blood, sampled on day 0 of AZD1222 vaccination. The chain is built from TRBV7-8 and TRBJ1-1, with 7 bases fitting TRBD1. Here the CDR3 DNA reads TGTGCCAGCAGCCGACAACGGACAGGTAGAAGATCTGAAGCTTTCTTT. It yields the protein CASSRQRTGRRSEAFF. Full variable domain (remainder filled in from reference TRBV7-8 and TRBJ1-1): GAGVSQSPRYKVAKRGQDVALRCDPISGHVSLFWYQQALGQGPEFLTYFQNEAQLDKSGLPSDRFFAERPEGSVSTLKIQRTQQEDSAVYLCASSRQRTGRRSEAFFGQGTRLTVV.